This T cell receptor (beta chain) is from a study of cytotoxic CD8 clonotypes in ibrutinib-treated CLL. Findings and limits, study-wide: Few clonotypes were public, and these shrank or held steady under treatment.

This CDR3 contains 13 residues. V lost 7 bases and J 4 bases, leaving 11 bases between the germline ends. CDR1 and CDR2 from the germline V gene are MNHEY and SVGAGI. Here immunoSEQ multiplex PCR was the method, and the copy in TCRdb shows in-frame clones only, minus some. In the table there are around 250,000 clones, under 75% of which are singletons. Comment on this clone: Its specificity is unknown.

This receptor was identified in a human donor with chronic lymphocytic leukemia. This specimen consisted of PBMCs, obtained after 24 months of ibrutinib treatment. This sequence joins TRBV6-5 and TRBJ2-1, with a weak D call TRBD2 (6 bases). CDR3 region: CASTEAGYNEQFF. In DNA, the CDR3 is TGTGCCAGCACCGAGGCGGGGTACAATGAGCAGTTCTTC.